The 23 T cell receptor beta chains below come from one sample, sequenced in a study of cytomegalovirus exposure and HLA in healthy donors. Amplification used 60 Vbeta primers and 13 Jbeta primers. Clones were sequenced by immunoSEQ multiplex PCR, and TCRdb holds only the in-frame ones, with some missing. Found here are about 140,000 clones, roughly 80% of them singletons; the top ten hold about 1.2%. Sequences were obtained from PBMCs. The receptors originated from a female donor in good health and CMV-seronegative.

V usage is TRBV15 and J usage is TRBJ2-7, with D possibly being TRBD1 (6 bases). Trimming removed 0 bases at V and 3 bases at J, with 12 bases between. The CDR3 is 15 amino acids. Germline CDR1 LNHNV, CDR2 YYDKDF (reference sequence). The CDR3 sequence: CATSRDRTALYEQYF. For the CDR3, the DNA is TGTGCCACCAGCAGAGATCGGACAGCGCTCTACGAGCAGTACTTC.

Remarks on this clone: This sample also contains other DNA sequences that code for the same CDR3. CDR3 protein: CAWSRGGDEQYF. CDR3 coding DNA: TGTGCCTGGAGTCGAGGGGGTGACGAGCAGTACTTC. The V gene is TRBV30, the J gene TRBJ2-7, with D maybe TRBD1 (6 bases). Germline CDR1 GTSNPN, CDR2 SVGIG (reference sequence). The V end was cut by 2 bases, the J end by 5 bases, with 10 bases between. The CDR3 runs 12 residues.

The V and J genes are TRBV29-1 and TRBJ2-2; D is possibly TRBD1 (6 bases). Per germline, CDR1 SQVTM and CDR2 ANQGSEA. This CDR3 comprises 16 residues. Trimming cost V 4 bases and J 4 bases, with 19 bases left between them. The CDR3 protein is CSVVSGRGEITGELFF. CDR3 bases: TGCAGCGTTGTATCGGGCAGGGGCGAAATCACCGGGGAGCTGTTTTTT.

In regard to this clone: The identical CDR3 is also encoded by other nucleotide sequences in the sample. The chain employs TRBV9 and TRBJ2-1; D gene unclear. Per germline, CDR1 SGDLS and CDR2 YYNGEE. V lost 0 bases, J lost 0 bases, and 7 bases lay in between. The length of the CDR3 is 15 residues. CDR3 DNA: TGTGCCAGCAGCGTAGATCCGAGCTCCTACAATGAGCAGTTCTTC. Amino acid sequence: CASSVDPSSYNEQFF. Using reference TRBV9 and TRBJ2-1 for the parts outside the CDR3, the full variable domain is DSGVTQTPKHLITATGQRVTLRCSPRSGDLSVYWYQQSLDQGLQFLIQYYNGEERAKGNILERFSAQQFPDLHSELNLSSLELGDSALYFCASSVDPSSYNEQFFGPGTRLTVL.

The CDR3 is CASSLRTSGNYEQYF. Written as DNA, the CDR3 is TGTGCCAGCAGCCTCCGGACTAGCGGAAACTACGAGCAGTACTTC. J is TRBJ2-7 and V is TRBV27, with 10 positions matching TRBD2. J gave up 3 bases and V 6 bases, and 8 bases lay outside the gene matches. The germline V gene encodes CDR1 MNHEY and CDR2 SMNVEV (reference sequence). The CDR3 extends over 15 amino acids.

This rearrangement joins TRBV29-1 to TRBJ2-3; 7 positions agree with TRBD2. The CDR3 runs to 10 residues. CDR1 and CDR2 (germline): SQVTM, ANQGSEA. J gave up 8 bases and V 5 bases, and 1 base lay outside the gene matches. CDR3 nucleotides: TGCAGCGTTAGGGAGGGTACGCAGTATTTT. Its protein is CSVREGTQYF.

The chain is built from TRBV2 and TRBJ2-1; 7 bases agree with TRBD2. The CDR3 sequence is 16 residues long. Trimming removed 4 bases from V and 1 base from J; junction bases left unmatched: 7. Germline V lookup: CDR1 SNHLY, CDR2 FYNNEI. The CDR3 sequence: CASSASGMASYNEQFF. Here the CDR3 DNA reads TGTGCCAGCAGTGCAAGCGGGATGGCTTCCTACAATGAGCAGTTCTTC. The full variable domain, completed using reference TRBV2 and TRBJ2-1, is EPEVTQTPSHQVTQMGQEVILRCVPISNHLYFYWYRQILGQKVEFLVSFYNNEISEKSEIFDDQFSVERPDGSNFTLKIRSTKLEDSAMYFCASSASGMASYNEQFFGPGTRLTVL.

The V gene is TRBV18, the J gene TRBJ2-7; tentatively, D is TRBD1 (6 bases). V gave up 1 base and J gave up 0 bases, with 7 bases separating them. CDR3 length: 14 amino acids. Germline V gene lookup returns CDR1 KGHSH and CDR2 LQKENI. CDR3 in DNA: TGTGCCAGCTCACCACGACAGGTCTCCTACGAGCAGTACTTC. It translates to CASSPRQVSYEQYF.

The CDR3 DNA follows: TGTGCCAGCAGTCAACGAGCGGGAGAGTCCTACGAGCAGTACTTC. Protein sequence: CASSQRAGESYEQYF. V usage is TRBV27 and J usage is TRBJ2-7; 8 bases are a match to TRBD2. CDR1 and CDR2 (germline): MNHEY, SMNVEV (reference sequence). This CDR3 region has 15 residues. The V gene end was trimmed by 5 bases and the J gene end by 1 base; junction bases not matched to a gene: 7.

The chain is built from TRBV2 and TRBJ1-5; possible D gene TRBD1, 6 bases. The CDR3 is made up of 14 amino acids. CDR1 SNHLY and CDR2 FYNNEI come from the germline V gene. With 6 bases removed from V and 7 bases from J, the gap between germline ends came to 16 bases. CDR3 DNA sequence: TGTGCCAGCAGATCTACAGGGAACGGCCAGCCCCAGCATTTT. Translated, it gives CASRSTGNGQPQHF.

Only one count was recorded for this clone. The CDR3 sequence: CASSQEMAGGPGEQYF. CDR3 DNA sequence: TGTGCCAGCAGCCAAGAAATGGCGGGAGGGCCGGGCGAGCAGTACTTC. This chain uses TRBV4-2 with TRBJ2-7, with 9 positions matching TRBD2. Looked up from germline, CDR1 is LGHNA and CDR2 is YNFKEQ. The J segment lost 6 bases and the V segment lost 0 bases, leaving 9 bases of the junction unmatched. The CDR3 totals 16 residues.

This clone was observed a few times. The rearrangement joins TRBV30 to TRBJ2-3; a possible D gene is TRBD2 (6 bases). Looked up from germline, CDR1 is GTSNPN and CDR2 is SVGIG (reference sequence). The CDR3 is 17 residues long. Trimming took off 3 bases at V and 0 bases at J, with 19 bases between the two ends. CDR3 bases: TGTGCCTGGAGGCCCGCCCTGGGTAGCGGTAGCACAGATACGCAGTATTTT. This gives the protein CAWRPALGSGSTDTQYF.

A note on this clone: At the DNA level, this CDR3 is encoded by other sequences in the same sample as well. The V gene is TRBV6-5, the J gene TRBJ2-1; maybe TRBD1 (6 bases). CDR3 length: 16 residues. V lost 0 bases, J lost 0 bases, and 9 bases lay in between. Germline V gene data show CDR1 as MNHEY and CDR2 as SVGAGI. CDR3 loop: CASSYSGGSSYNEQFF. The CDR3, as DNA: TGTGCCAGCAGTTACTCTGGGGGCAGCTCCTACAATGAGCAGTTCTTC.

The rearrangement uses TRBV4-2 and TRBJ2-3; maybe TRBD1 (6 bases). The germline V gene encodes CDR1 LGHNA and CDR2 YNFKEQ. The CDR3 loop spans 19 amino acids. V lost 4 bases to trimming and J lost 0 bases, with 23 bases between them. In DNA form, the CDR3 reads TGTGCCAGCAGCCGAACAGGGCAAGTCATTTCCACTAGCACAGATACGCAGTATTTT. This codes for CASSRTGQVISTSTDTQYF.

There are a few counts of this clone. The chain employs TRBV2 and TRBJ1-5, with 7 bases lining up with TRBD1. The trim removed 8 bases at V and 4 bases at J, leaving 2 bases unmatched. Germline CDR1 is SNHLY and CDR2 is FYNNEI. This CDR3 region has 12 residues. This CDR3 reads CASGTANQPQHF. In DNA form, the CDR3 reads TGTGCCAGCGGGACAGCTAATCAGCCCCAGCATTTT.

V usage is TRBV27 and J usage is TRBJ2-1, with a possible D match to TRBD1 (6 bases). Per the germline V gene, CDR1 is MNHEY and CDR2 is SMNVEV (reference sequence). V lost 4 bases, J lost 7 bases, and 14 bases lay in between. CDR3 length: 14 residues. For the CDR3, the DNA is TGTGCCAGCAGTTCCGGACAGCCCCCTAATGAGCAGTTCTTC. It codes for CASSSGQPPNEQFF.

This clone was detected once. The chain has TRBV27 and TRBJ1-1, with unresolved D. V was pared by 5 bases and J by 0 bases, with 10 bases between. Per germline, CDR1 MNHEY and CDR2 SMNVEV (reference sequence). The CDR3 runs 14 residues. CDR3 nucleotide sequence: TGTGCCAGCAGTACCCTCGGAGTGAACACTGAAGCTTTCTTT. Amino acid sequence: CASSTLGVNTEAFF.

The chain recombines TRBV19 with TRBJ1-5; no reliable D call. Germline V gives CDR1 LNHDA, CDR2 SQIVND (reference sequence). The CDR3 is 12 amino acids. CDR3 residues: CASGGGNQPQHF. The CDR3 coding sequence is TGTGCGAGTGGCGGGGGCAATCAGCCCCAGCATTTT.

This clone was seen just once. The V and J genes are TRBV7-2 and TRBJ2-5, with D possibly TRBD1 on 5 matching bases. The germline gives CDR1 SGHTA, CDR2 FQGNSA. This CDR3 spans 15 amino acids. V gave up 6 bases and J gave up 5 bases, with 19 bases separating them. CDR3 DNA sequence: TGTGCCAGCAGTTCCATCAGGGCCTCAGGGGAGACCCAGTACTTC. Protein product: CASSSIRASGETQYF.

This chain uses TRBV9 with TRBJ1-5; possible D gene TRBD1, 6 bases. The CDR3 runs to 15 residues. Trimming pared 3 bases from V and 5 bases from J, leaving 15 bases between. CDR1 is SGDLS and CDR2 is YYNGEE in the germline V gene. The CDR3 protein is CASSATGLEHQPQHF. The CDR3 DNA sequence: TGTGCCAGCAGCGCGACAGGTCTCGAGCATCAGCCCCAGCATTTT.

The rearrangement links TRBV28 to TRBJ1-5, with TRBD1 as a possible D gene (5 bases). There are 19 residues in the CDR3. V was pared by 2 bases and J by 2 bases, with 22 bases between. CDR1 and CDR2 (germline): MDHEN, SYDVKM. The CDR3 loop reads CASSLMGIVEIRGNQPQHF. The CDR3 bases are TGTGCCAGCAGTTTAATGGGGATCGTGGAGATCAGGGGCAATCAGCCCCAGCATTTT.

This clone appeared once. The chain carries TRBV2 and TRBJ2-3; D perhaps matches TRBD2 (6 bases). This CDR3 comprises 15 residues. Germline CDR1 SNHLY, CDR2 FYNNEI. V gave up 3 bases and J gave up 1 base, with 11 bases separating them. The CDR3 DNA reads as TGTGCCAGCAGTGAGGGCGGGACGGGCACAGATACGCAGTATTTT. This sequence encodes CASSEGGTGTDTQYF.

The V and J genes are TRBV2 and TRBJ2-6; D is undetermined. CDR1 is SNHLY, CDR2 FYNNEI, per germline. The CDR3 extends over 15 amino acids. Trimming pared 3 bases from V and 2 bases from J, leaving 8 bases between. CDR3: CASSEIRAGANVLTF. CDR3 in DNA: TGTGCCAGCAGTGAGATCCGGGCTGGGGCCAACGTCCTGACTTTC.